Below are 27 T cell receptor beta chains sequenced from a single sample in a study of early T cells in non-severe SARS-CoV-2 infection. One entry per CDR3 protein results from TCRdb running MiXCR on the 5' RACE reads. This sample carries around 56,000 distinct CDR3 sequences, roughly 7.1% of them seen once, and the ten largest clones take 10%. The specimen comprised whole blood, sampled at baseline. Every receptor here comes from an adult who was a healthcare worker with PCR-confirmed SARS-CoV-2 infection or an uninfected control (not recorded which).

The genes are TRBV28 and TRBJ1-1; D may be TRBD1 (6 bases). Germline V gene sequence: CDR1 MDHEN, CDR2 SYDVKM. This CDR3 comprises 13 residues. Trimming left V 6 bases short and J 4 bases short, with 12 bases between. The CDR3 nucleotides are TGTGCCAGCAGCCAAACAGGGTCCACTGAAGCTTTCTTT. Amino acid sequence: CASSQTGSTEAFF. The variable domain in full, completed from reference TRBV28 and TRBJ1-1, reads DVKVTQSSRYLVKRTGEKVFLECVQDMDHENMFWYRQDPGLGLRLIYFSYDVKMKEKGDIPEGYSVSREKKERFSLILESASTNQTSMYLCASSQTGSTEAFFGQGTRLTVV.

This clonotype was seen at least ten times. V is TRBV6-6 and J is TRBJ1-4; 7 nucleotides align to TRBD1. The CDR3 is 17 amino acids. After removal of 6 bases from V and 8 bases from J, the junction contained 18 bases not matched to a gene. Germline CDR1 reads MNHNY; CDR2 reads SVGAGI (reference sequence). The CDR3, as DNA: TGTGCCAGCAGGAGGACAGGCAGCCCCCAGGCATCAGAAAAACTGTTTTTT. Its protein is CASRRTGSPQASEKLFF.

The CDR3 sequence is CAWSVQGNEQYF. The DNA for the CDR3 is TGTGCCTGGAGTGTCCAGGGTAACGAGCAGTACTTC. The chain carries TRBV30 and TRBJ2-7; possible D gene TRBD1, 5 bases. Germline values: CDR1 GTSNPN, CDR2 SVGIG (reference sequence). CDR3 length equals 12 residues. Between the trimmed V and J ends, which lost 0 bases and 5 bases, there was a span of 8 bases.

This clonotype has just a few counts. V gene TRBV27 combines with J gene TRBJ2-1, with 9 bases lining up with TRBD2. Germline loops: CDR1 MNHEY, CDR2 SMNVEV (reference sequence). J lost 4 bases, V lost 7 bases, and 5 bases had no gene match. CDR3 length: 14 residues. The CDR3 DNA sequence: TGTGCCAGCATGTCTAGCGGGATTTACAATGAGCAGTTCTTC. The encoded protein is CASMSSGIYNEQFF.

The table lists this clonotype with a few counts. The rearrangement links TRBV3-1 to TRBJ1-2; 7 positions agree with TRBD1. V gave up 4 bases and J gave up 4 bases; unmatched junction bases: 9. This CDR3 contains 15 residues. Germline V CDR1 and CDR2: LGHDT, YNNKEL (reference sequence). CDR3 DNA: TGTGCCAGCAGCCCCGGACAGGCTCTGGCCTATGGCTACACCTTC. Translation gives CASSPGQALAYGYTF.

This clonotype came up a few times. The chain has TRBV10-3 and TRBJ2-7; 9 bases align to TRBD2. CDR3 size: 14 residues. The germline V gene has CDR1 ENHRY and CDR2 SYGVKD. With 4 bases clipped from V and 2 bases from J, the junction kept 3 bases outside the gene matches. CDR3 in DNA: TGTGCCATCAGTGGACTAGCGGAGACCTACGAGCAGTACTTC. Encoded protein: CAISGLAETYEQYF.

In this sample, this clonotype turned up many times. The chain uses TRBV5-4 and TRBJ2-7, with TRBD2 matching over 7 bases. From germline, CDR1 is SGHNT and CDR2 YYREEE (reference sequence). With 1 base clipped from V and 3 bases from J, the junction kept 7 bases outside the gene matches. The CDR3 sequence is 15 residues long. The CDR3 DNA reads as TGTGCCAGCAGCTTGTTCTCTAGCGGAAACTACGAGCAGTACTTC. This sequence encodes CASSLFSSGNYEQYF.

The chain carries TRBV20-1 and TRBJ2-1; TRBD2 agrees at 8 bases. In germline, CDR1 is DFQATT, CDR2 SNEGSKA (reference sequence). The V and J ends lost 0 bases and 9 bases, in that order; junction bases with no gene match: 10. The CDR3 loop spans 15 amino acids. CDR3 region: CSARDYSGSSVEQFF. The CDR3, as DNA: TGCAGTGCTAGAGATTACAGCGGGAGTTCTGTTGAGCAGTTCTTC.

The chain uses TRBV6-2 or TRBV6-3 and TRBJ1-1; D gene uncertain. The germline V gene has CDR1 MNHEY and CDR2 SVGEGT. This CDR3 comprises 14 residues. V lost 0 bases and J lost 0, with 5 bases in between. The CDR3 loop reads CASSYSTVNTEAFF. CDR3 sequence (DNA): TGTGCCAGCAGTTACTCAACGGTGAACACTGAAGCTTTCTTT.

This clonotype was recorded a few times. V is TRBV20-1 and J is TRBJ2-5; 8 bases line up with TRBD1. The V gene's germline CDR1 is DFQATT and CDR2 SNEGSKA (reference sequence). The ends lost 2 bases at V and 4 bases at J; junction bases unmatched: 6. This CDR3 is 14 amino acids long. The CDR3 loop reads CSARRTGPLETQYF. The CDR3 DNA sequence: TGCAGTGCTAGACGGACAGGGCCGTTAGAGACCCAGTACTTC.

The chain links TRBV5-4 to TRBJ2-1; D not resolved. V lost 2 bases, J lost 5 bases, and 11 bases lay in between. Per the germline V gene, CDR1 is SGHNT and CDR2 is YYREEE (reference sequence). This CDR3 region has 14 residues. The CDR3 coding sequence is TGTGCCAGCAGCTTCGTGCAGTCTAACAATGAGCAGTTCTTC. It is translated as CASSFVQSNNEQFF.

The sample holds many counts of this clonotype. The chain links TRBV29-1 to TRBJ1-3; 7 bases map to TRBD1. This CDR3 contains 14 residues. Looked up from germline, CDR1 is SQVTM and CDR2 is ANQGSEA. V dropped 4 bases and J dropped 0; count of bases not matched to a gene: 3. CDR3 in amino acids: CSVVTGHSGNTIYF. In nucleotides, the CDR3 is TGCAGCGTTGTGACAGGGCACTCTGGAAACACCATATATTTT.

In this sample, this clonotype turned up a few times. The CDR3 region is CASSPQESGSYEQYF. The CDR3 DNA sequence: TGTGCCAGCTCACCCCAGGAGAGTGGCTCCTACGAGCAGTACTTC. V and J are TRBV18 and TRBJ2-7; the D is unclear. CDR1 and CDR2 from the germline V gene are KGHSH and LQKENI. The CDR3 runs 15 residues. The V end lost 3 bases, the J end lost 0 bases, and 12 bases lay between the germline ends.

The chain carries TRBV7-3 and TRBJ1-1, with a weak D call TRBD1 (6 bases). V gave up 4 bases and J gave up 5 bases, with 14 bases separating them. Germline-derived CDR1 and CDR2 are SGHTA and FQGTGA. The CDR3 has 14 amino acids. The CDR3 nucleotides read TGTGCCAGCAGCTCAAATGGGGGGCCGACTGAAGCTTTCTTT. Its protein product is CASSSNGGPTEAFF.

This rearrangement joins TRBV7-9 to TRBJ2-3; 9 bases align to TRBD2. Trimming at V came to 4 bases and at J to 0 bases, leaving 8 bases not matched to a gene. The CDR3 extends over 17 amino acids. From germline, CDR1 is SEHNR and CDR2 FQNEAQ (reference sequence). CDR3 bases: TGTGCCAGCAGCTGGACTTCTAGCGGGATTAGCACAGATACGCAGTATTTT. This sequence encodes CASSWTSSGISTDTQYF.

This clonotype was seen more than once but under ten times. The chain employs TRBV28 and TRBJ2-1, with 8 bases aligning to TRBD1. V shed 0 bases, J shed 7 bases, and the junction held 8 bases outside the gene matches. Germline assignment: CDR1 MDHEN and CDR2 SYDVKM. The CDR3 spans 16 residues. In DNA, the CDR3 is TGTGCCAGCAGTTTATGGGCAGGGGGCGATGTTAATGAGCAGTTCTTC. Encoded protein: CASSLWAGGDVNEQFF.

In its sample, this clonotype was seen a few times. This sequence joins TRBV28 and TRBJ1-5; 8 bases are shared with TRBD1. J lost 2 bases, V lost 6 bases, and 9 bases had no gene match. Germline CDR1 and CDR2: MDHEN and SYDVKM. This CDR3 comprises 16 residues. The CDR3 reads CASRNRGYEGNQPQHF. The CDR3 DNA reads as TGTGCCAGCAGGAACAGGGGGTACGAAGGCAATCAGCCCCAGCATTTT. Combining the CDR3 with reference TRBV28 and TRBJ1-5 gives the whole variable domain DVKVTQSSRYLVKRTGEKVFLECVQDMDHENMFWYRQDPGLGLRLIYFSYDVKMKEKGDIPEGYSVSREKKERFSLILESASTNQTSMYLCASRNRGYEGNQPQHFGDGTRLSIL.

The chain has TRBV6-5 and TRBJ2-3; D unresolved. CDR1 is MNHEY and CDR2 is SVGAGI in the germline V gene. The CDR3 has 15 amino acids. Trimming removed 3 bases at V and 1 base at J, with 11 bases between. As DNA, the CDR3 is TGTGCCAGCAGTTATAGGAACACGCGCACAGATACGCAGTATTTT. Translation gives CASSYRNTRTDTQYF.

The V call is TRBV7-8, the J call TRBJ2-7, with 9 nucleotides matching TRBD1. This CDR3 region has 14 residues. V trimming: 2 bases; J trimming: 3 bases; junction bases outside the gene matches: 2. The germline CDR1 and CDR2 sequences are SGHVS and FQNEAQ. The CDR3 loop is CASSLRDRDYEQYF. DNA for the CDR3: TGTGCCAGCAGCTTACGGGACAGGGACTACGAGCAGTACTTC. The variable domain in full, with the rest retrieved from reference TRBV7-8 and TRBJ2-7, is GAGVSQSPRYKVAKRGQDVALRCDPISGHVSLFWYQQALGQGPEFLTYFQNEAQLDKSGLPSDRFFAERPEGSVSTLKIQRTQQEDSAVYLCASSLRDRDYEQYFGPGTRLTVT.

This clonotype showed up many times. This chain uses TRBV4-2 with TRBJ2-3, with TRBD2 matching over 8 bases. The V gene end was trimmed by 1 base and the J gene end by 2 bases; junction bases not matched to a gene: 8. This CDR3 is 17 amino acids long. The V gene's germline CDR1 is LGHNA and CDR2 YNFKEQ. The CDR3 here is CASSQAPGLAVTDTQYF. CDR3 nucleotides: TGTGCCAGCAGCCAAGCCCCCGGACTAGCAGTCACAGATACGCAGTATTTT.

DNA of the CDR3: TGTGCCAGCAGCGGCGGAGTTACGATAGCCAAAAACATTCAGTACTTC. This encodes CASSGGVTIAKNIQYF. This sequence joins TRBV7-8 and TRBJ2-4; D unresolved. V was shortened by 5 bases and J by 0 bases, with 14 bases between the two germline ends. Germline CDR1 is SGHVS and CDR2 is FQNEAQ. The CDR3 length is 16 residues. Full variable domain (rest looked up from reference TRBV7-8 and TRBJ2-4): GAGVSQSPRYKVAKRGQDVALRCDPISGHVSLFWYQQALGQGPEFLTYFQNEAQLDKSGLPSDRFFAERPEGSVSTLKIQRTQQEDSAVYLCASSGGVTIAKNIQYFGAGTRLSVL.

V gene TRBV18 combines with J gene TRBJ2-1, with D possibly TRBD2 on 6 matching bases. CDR3 length: 13 amino acids. The germline V gene encodes CDR1 KGHSH and CDR2 LQKENI. Trimming removed 2 bases from V and 9 bases from J, with 11 bases in between. In nucleotides, the CDR3 is TGTGCCAGCTCACCAGAGGCGGGACTTGAGCAGTTCTTC. It encodes CASSPEAGLEQFF. Full variable domain (missing parts from reference TRBV18 and TRBJ2-1): NAGVMQNPRHLVRRRGQEARLRCSPMKGHSHVYWYRQLPEEGLKFMVYLQKENIIDESGMPKERFSAEFPKEGPSILRIQQVVRGDSAAYFCASSPEAGLEQFFGPGTRLTVL.

In this sample, this clonotype turned up many times. The rearrangement joins TRBV6-5 to TRBJ2-7, with D perhaps TRBD2 (6 bases). The CDR3 is 13 amino acids. CDR1 is MNHEY and CDR2 is SVGAGI in the germline V gene. Trimming removed 5 bases from V and 4 bases from J, with 12 bases in between. The CDR3 nucleotides are TGTGCCAGCAGTGAAGGGGAGGATTACGAGCAGTACTTC. This codes for CASSEGEDYEQYF.

This clonotype was recorded many times. The CDR3 bases are TGTGCCAGCAGTTCCAGTTTTGAGACCCAGTACTTC. It yields the protein CASSSSFETQYF. The chain links TRBV25-1 to TRBJ2-5; D uncertain. Deletions cut 5 bases from V and 5 bases from J, with 9 bases between. This CDR3 is built from 12 residues. CDR1 is MGHDK and CDR2 is SYGVNS in the germline V gene.

J is TRBJ2-5 and V is TRBV9; possible D gene TRBD2, 5 bases. CDR3 length equals 14 residues. V lost 0 bases to trimming and J lost 4 bases, with 10 bases between them. CDR1 and CDR2 from the germline V gene are SGDLS and YYNGEE. The CDR3 region is CASSVGGGGETQYF. The CDR3 region has the DNA TGTGCCAGCAGCGTAGGTGGTGGAGGAGAGACCCAGTACTTC.

This sequence joins TRBV5-4 and TRBJ1-2; D perhaps matches TRBD1 (6 bases). Germline CDR1 reads SGHNT; CDR2 reads YYREEE (reference sequence). This CDR3 comprises 14 residues. Trimming cost V 3 bases and J 7 bases, with 16 bases left between them. DNA for the CDR3: TGTGCCAGCAGCTCCCAGGAGGGGGGAGGTGGCTACACCTTC. Protein: CASSSQEGGGGYTF.

This clonotype was observed a few times. This sequence joins TRBV10-3 and TRBJ2-7; TRBD1 matches at 9 bases. V trimming: 2 bases; J trimming: 2 bases; junction bases outside the gene matches: 4. Germline loops: CDR1 ENHRY, CDR2 SYGVKD. The CDR3 sequence is 15 residues long. This CDR3 reads CAISEPGQGAYEQYF. CDR3 nucleotides: TGTGCCATCAGTGAGCCGGGACAGGGAGCCTACGAGCAGTACTTC.